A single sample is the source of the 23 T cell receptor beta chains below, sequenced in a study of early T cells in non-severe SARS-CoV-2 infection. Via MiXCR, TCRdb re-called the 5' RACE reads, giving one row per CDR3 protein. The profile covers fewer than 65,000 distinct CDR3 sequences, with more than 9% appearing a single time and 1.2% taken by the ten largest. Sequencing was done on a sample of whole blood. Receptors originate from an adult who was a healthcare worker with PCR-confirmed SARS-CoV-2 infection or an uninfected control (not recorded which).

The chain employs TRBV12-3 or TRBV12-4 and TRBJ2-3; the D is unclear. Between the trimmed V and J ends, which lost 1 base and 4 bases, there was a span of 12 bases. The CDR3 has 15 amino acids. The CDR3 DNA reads TGTGCCAGCAGTTTAGGGATGTATGGGGCAGATACGCAGTATTTT. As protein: CASSLGMYGADTQYF.

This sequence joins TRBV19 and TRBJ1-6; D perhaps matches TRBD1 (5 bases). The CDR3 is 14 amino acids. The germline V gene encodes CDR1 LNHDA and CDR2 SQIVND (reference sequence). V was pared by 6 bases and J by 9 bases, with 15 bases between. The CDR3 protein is CASRIRDGLSPLHF. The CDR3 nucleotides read TGTGCCAGTAGGATCCGGGACGGCCTTTCACCCCTCCACTTT.

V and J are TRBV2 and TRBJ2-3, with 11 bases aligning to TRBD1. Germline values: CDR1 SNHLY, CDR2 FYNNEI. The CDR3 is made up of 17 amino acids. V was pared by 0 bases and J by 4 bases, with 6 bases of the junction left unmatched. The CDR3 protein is CASSEAFRDRGADTQYF. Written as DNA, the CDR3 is TGTGCCAGCAGTGAAGCTTTCCGGGACAGGGGGGCAGATACGCAGTATTTT.

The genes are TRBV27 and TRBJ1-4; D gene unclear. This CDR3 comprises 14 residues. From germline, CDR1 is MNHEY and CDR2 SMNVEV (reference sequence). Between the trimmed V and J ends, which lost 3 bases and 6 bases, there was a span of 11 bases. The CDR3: CASSFSREDEKLFF. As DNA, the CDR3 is TGTGCCAGCAGTTTCTCTAGGGAGGATGAAAAACTGTTTTTT.

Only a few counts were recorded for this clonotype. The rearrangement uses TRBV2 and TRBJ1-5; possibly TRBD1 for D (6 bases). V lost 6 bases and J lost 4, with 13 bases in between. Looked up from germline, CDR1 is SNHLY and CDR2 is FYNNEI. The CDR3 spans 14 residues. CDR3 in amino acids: CASRGGQNNQPQHF. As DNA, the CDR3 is TGTGCCAGCAGGGGAGGACAGAATAATCAGCCCCAGCATTTT.

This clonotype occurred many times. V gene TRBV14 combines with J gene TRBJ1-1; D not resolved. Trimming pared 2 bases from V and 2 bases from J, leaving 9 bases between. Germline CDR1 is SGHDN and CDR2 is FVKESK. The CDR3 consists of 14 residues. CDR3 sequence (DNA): TGTGCCAGCAGCCAACTGGTCCTAAACACTGAAGCTTTCTTT. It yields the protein CASSQLVLNTEAFF.

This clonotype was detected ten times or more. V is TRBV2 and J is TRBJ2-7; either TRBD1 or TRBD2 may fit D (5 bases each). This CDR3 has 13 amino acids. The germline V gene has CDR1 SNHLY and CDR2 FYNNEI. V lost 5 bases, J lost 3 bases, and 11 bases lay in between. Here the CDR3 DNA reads TGTGCCAGCAGTCCCGGGGCCGACTACGAGCAGTACGTC. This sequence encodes CASSPGADYEQYV.

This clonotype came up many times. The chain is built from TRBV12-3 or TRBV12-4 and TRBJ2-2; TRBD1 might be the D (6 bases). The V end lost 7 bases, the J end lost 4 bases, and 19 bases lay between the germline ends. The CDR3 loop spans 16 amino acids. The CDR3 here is CASISSRGILTGELFF. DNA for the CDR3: TGTGCCAGCATTTCATCCAGGGGTATCCTCACCGGGGAGCTGTTTTTT.

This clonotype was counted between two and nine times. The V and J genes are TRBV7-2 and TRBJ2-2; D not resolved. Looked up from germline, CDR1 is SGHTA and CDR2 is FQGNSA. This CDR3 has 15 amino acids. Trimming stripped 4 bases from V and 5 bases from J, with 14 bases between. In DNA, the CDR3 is TGTGCCAGCAGCTCCCCCTCGGCCTATACCGGGGAGCTGTTTTTT. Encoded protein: CASSSPSAYTGELFF.

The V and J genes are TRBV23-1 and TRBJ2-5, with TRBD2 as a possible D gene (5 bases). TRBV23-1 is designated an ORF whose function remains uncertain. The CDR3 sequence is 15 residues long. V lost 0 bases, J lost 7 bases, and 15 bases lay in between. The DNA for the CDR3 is TGCGCCAGCAGTCAATCCGGGATAGGGCCGCGGACCCAGTACTTC. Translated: CASSQSGIGPRTQYF.

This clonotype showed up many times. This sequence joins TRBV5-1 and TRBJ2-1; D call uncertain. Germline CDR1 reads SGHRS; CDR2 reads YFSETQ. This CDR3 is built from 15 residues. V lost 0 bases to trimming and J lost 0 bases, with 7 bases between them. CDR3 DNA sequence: TGCGCCAGCAGCTTGGTTCTACCCTCCTACAATGAGCAGTTCTTC. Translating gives CASSLVLPSYNEQFF.

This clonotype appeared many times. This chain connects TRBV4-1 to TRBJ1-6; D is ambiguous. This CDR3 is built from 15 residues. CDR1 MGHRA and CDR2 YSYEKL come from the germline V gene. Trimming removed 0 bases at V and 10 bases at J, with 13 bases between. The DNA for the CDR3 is TGCGCCAGCAGCCAAGATACTTTGGGTGCCTCACCCCTCCACTTT. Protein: CASSQDTLGASPLHF.

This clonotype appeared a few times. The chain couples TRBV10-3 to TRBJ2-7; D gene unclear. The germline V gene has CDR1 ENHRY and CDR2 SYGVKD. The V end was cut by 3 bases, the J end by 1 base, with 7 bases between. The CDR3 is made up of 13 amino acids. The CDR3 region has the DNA TGTGCCATCAGTGACCCGGATTCCTACGAGCAGTACGTC. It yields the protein CAISDPDSYEQYV.

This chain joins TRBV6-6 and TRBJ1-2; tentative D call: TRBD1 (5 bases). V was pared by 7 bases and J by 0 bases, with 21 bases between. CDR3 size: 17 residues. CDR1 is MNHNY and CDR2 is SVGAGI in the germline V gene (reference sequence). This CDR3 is CASIKRGELLANYGYTF. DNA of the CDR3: TGTGCCAGCATCAAACGAGGGGAGCTCCTAGCTAACTATGGCTACACCTTC.

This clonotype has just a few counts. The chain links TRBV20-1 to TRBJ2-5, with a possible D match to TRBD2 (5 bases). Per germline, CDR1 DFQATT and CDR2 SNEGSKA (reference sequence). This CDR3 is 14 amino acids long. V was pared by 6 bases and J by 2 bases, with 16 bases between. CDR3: CSAYATIYQETQYF. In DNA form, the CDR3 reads TGCAGTGCGTACGCGACTATCTATCAAGAGACCCAGTACTTC.

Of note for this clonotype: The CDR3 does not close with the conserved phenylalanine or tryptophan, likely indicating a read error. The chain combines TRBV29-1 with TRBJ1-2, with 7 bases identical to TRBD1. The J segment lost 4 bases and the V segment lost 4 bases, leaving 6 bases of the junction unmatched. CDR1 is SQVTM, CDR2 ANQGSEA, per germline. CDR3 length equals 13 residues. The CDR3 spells CSVVGTAPYGYTY. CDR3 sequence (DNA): TGCAGCGTTGTCGGGACAGCACCCTATGGCTACACCTAC.

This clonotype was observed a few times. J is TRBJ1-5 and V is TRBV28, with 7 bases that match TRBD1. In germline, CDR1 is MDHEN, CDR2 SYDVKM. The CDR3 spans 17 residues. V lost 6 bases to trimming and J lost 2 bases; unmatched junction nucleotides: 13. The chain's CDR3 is CASRQLGGKMGNQPQHF. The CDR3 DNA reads TGTGCCAGCAGGCAATTAGGGGGCAAAATGGGCAATCAGCCCCAGCATTTT.

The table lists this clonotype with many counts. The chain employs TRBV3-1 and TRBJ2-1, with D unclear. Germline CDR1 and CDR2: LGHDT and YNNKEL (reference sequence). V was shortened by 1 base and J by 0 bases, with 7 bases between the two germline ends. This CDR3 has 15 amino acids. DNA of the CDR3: TGTGCCAGCAGCCAAGTTGGCGACTCCTACAATGAGCAGTTCTTC. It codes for CASSQVGDSYNEQFF.

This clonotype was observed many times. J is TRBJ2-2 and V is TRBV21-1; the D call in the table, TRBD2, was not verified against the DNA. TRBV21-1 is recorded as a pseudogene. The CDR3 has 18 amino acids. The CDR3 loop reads CASSPPSAKLTNTGELFF. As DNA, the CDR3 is TGTGCCAGCAGTCCACCTAGCGCCAAATTAACGAACACCGGGGAGCTGTTTTTT.

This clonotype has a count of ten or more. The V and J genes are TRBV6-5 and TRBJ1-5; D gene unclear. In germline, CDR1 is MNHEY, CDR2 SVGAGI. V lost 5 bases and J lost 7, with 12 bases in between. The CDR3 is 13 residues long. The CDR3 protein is CASSGPGGQPQHF. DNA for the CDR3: TGTGCCAGCAGTGGACCGGGAGGCCAGCCCCAGCATTTT.

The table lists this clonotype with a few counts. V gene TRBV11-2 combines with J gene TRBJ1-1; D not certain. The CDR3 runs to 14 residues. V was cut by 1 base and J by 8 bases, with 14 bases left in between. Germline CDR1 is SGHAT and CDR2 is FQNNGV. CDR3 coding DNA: TGTGCCAGCAGCTTAGGCGCTCTGGGTAAGGAAGCTTTCTTT. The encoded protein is CASSLGALGKEAFF.

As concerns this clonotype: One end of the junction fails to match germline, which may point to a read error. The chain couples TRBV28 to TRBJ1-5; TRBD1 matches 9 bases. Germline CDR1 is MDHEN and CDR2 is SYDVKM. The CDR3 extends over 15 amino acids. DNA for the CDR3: TGTGACAGCAATAACAGGGGGCGACGCAATCAGCCCCAGCATTTT. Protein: CDSNNRGRRNQPQHF.

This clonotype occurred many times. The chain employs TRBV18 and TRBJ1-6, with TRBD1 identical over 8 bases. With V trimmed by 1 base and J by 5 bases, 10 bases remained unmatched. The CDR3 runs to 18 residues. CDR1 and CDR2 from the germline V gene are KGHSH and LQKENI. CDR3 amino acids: CASSPLSGQGGNNSPLHF. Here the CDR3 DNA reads TGTGCCAGCTCACCACTGAGCGGACAGGGCGGGAATAATTCACCCCTCCACTTT.